Listed here are 7 T cell receptor beta chains from one sample, sequenced in a study of T cell changes during pregnancy in multiple sclerosis. TCRdb's copy holds only in-frame clones and misses some; the assay was immunoSEQ multiplex PCR. The sample records 80,000 or so clones, roughly nine tenths being singletons. This specimen was peripheral blood, taken before pregnancy. These TCRs come from a female donor with multiple sclerosis, enrolled in a pregnancy study.

The chain is built from TRBV4-1 and TRBJ2-1; unclear D gene. The CDR3 is 14 residues long. The germline CDR1 and CDR2 sequences are MGHRA and YSYEKL. Between the trimmed V and J ends, which lost 0 bases and 2 bases, there was a span of 5 bases. CDR3 coding DNA: TGCGCCAGCAGCCAAGAAACAACCTACAATGAGCAGTTCTTC. Residues: CASSQETTYNEQFF.

The rearrangement joins TRBV18 to TRBJ2-4; D unresolved. The CDR3 contains 16 residues. CDR1 and CDR2 (germline): KGHSH, LQKENI. Trimming cost V 1 base and J 0 bases, with 10 bases left between them. The CDR3: CASSPLAVLAKNIQYF. Written as DNA, the CDR3 is TGTGCCAGCTCACCACTGGCAGTTCTAGCCAAAAACATTCAGTACTTC.

This clone was observed a single time. The chain recombines TRBV4-1 with TRBJ2-3; 11 nucleotides line up with TRBD2. Losses at the gene ends were 5 bases for V and 4 bases for J; bases not matched to a gene: 5. The CDR3 loop spans 15 amino acids. Per the germline V gene, CDR1 is MGHRA and CDR2 is YSYEKL. CDR3 nucleotides: TGCGCCAGCAGCTCCCTAGCGGGGGGCCCAGATACGCAGTATTTT. Translated, it gives CASSSLAGGPDTQYF.

The chain uses TRBV2 and TRBJ1-4; 8 nucleotides match TRBD1. The CDR3 totals 15 residues. Germline trimming cut 7 bases from V and 6 bases from J; bases unmatched to any gene: 10. The germline V gene has CDR1 SNHLY and CDR2 FYNNEI. In DNA, the CDR3 is TGTGCCAGCATCACCCCCGGGACAGGTGATGAAAAACTGTTTTTT. Protein: CASITPGTGDEKLFF.

The gene calls are TRBV29-1 and TRBJ2-7; D gene unclear. CDR1 SQVTM and CDR2 ANQGSEA come from the germline V gene. This CDR3 region has 12 residues. Trimming cost V 5 bases and J 3 bases, with 11 bases left between them. The CDR3 DNA is TGCAGCGTTTCGTACGGTTACTACGAGCAGTACTTC. This encodes CSVSYGYYEQYF.

This rearrangement joins TRBV15 to TRBJ2-7; 11 bases fit TRBD2. The germline CDR1 and CDR2 sequences are LNHNV and YYDKDF (reference sequence). V was pared by 8 bases and J by 4 bases, with 7 bases of the junction left unmatched. The CDR3 is 14 residues long. CDR3: CATQSGLAEYEQYF. The CDR3 DNA sequence: TGTGCCACCCAATCGGGACTAGCGGAATACGAGCAGTACTTC.

This rearrangement joins TRBV11-2 to TRBJ2-2; TRBD2 might be the D (5 bases). The CDR3 runs to 16 residues. Per the germline V gene, CDR1 is SGHAT and CDR2 is FQNNGV. V gave up 0 bases and J gave up 4 bases, with 12 bases separating them. The CDR3 bases are TGTGCCAGCAGCTTAGAGTGGAGCGGTGTCACCGGGGAGCTGTTTTTT. It specifies CASSLEWSGVTGELFF.